The 9 T cell receptor beta chains below were found in one sample sequenced in a study of T cells after yellow fever vaccination. Each CDR3 protein gets one entry after TCRdb re-called the 5' RACE reads with MiXCR. The sample holds fewer than 650,000 distinct CDR3 sequences, 21% seen once. Sequences were derived from PBMCs, sampled more than 20 days after the first yellow fever vaccination. All receptors derive from a man aged 18-30 years who received the YFV17D yellow fever vaccine.

The chain is built from TRBV27 and TRBJ2-7, with D unresolved. The CDR3 has 12 residues. Trimming pared 5 bases from V and 6 bases from J, leaving 11 bases between. Germline-derived CDR1 and CDR2 are MNHEY and SMNVEV (reference sequence). The DNA for the CDR3 is TGTGCCAGCAGTACCGACTGGGGCGAGCAGTACTTC. Amino acid sequence: CASSTDWGEQYF.

J is TRBJ1-1 and V is TRBV6-1; D gene uncertain. Germline loops: CDR1 MNHNS, CDR2 SASEGT. CDR3 length: 14 residues. Trimming took off 9 bases at V and 3 bases at J, with 17 bases between the two ends. The CDR3 protein is CASWEVWGDTEAFF. CDR3 sequence (DNA): TGTGCCAGTTGGGAGGTATGGGGTGACACTGAAGCTTTCTTT.

This clonotype was picked up a small number of times. The chain couples TRBV12-3 or TRBV12-4 to TRBJ2-3; 8 bases match TRBD2. This CDR3 has 19 amino acids. The junction had 21 bases not matched to a gene; V was cut back by 8 bases and J by 2 bases. CDR3 in amino acids: CASRPAAGGLVTITDTQYF. CDR3 sequence (DNA): TGTGCCAGCCGCCCAGCGGCGGGGGGTTTGGTAACTATCACAGATACGCAGTATTTT.

The rearrangement links TRBV4-1 to TRBJ1-1; no firm D call. The CDR3 consists of 15 residues. The germline V gene encodes CDR1 MGHRA and CDR2 YSYEKL. Trimming removed 4 bases at V and 0 bases at J, with 12 bases between. The CDR3 spells CASSPRISVNTEAFF. Here the CDR3 DNA reads TGCGCCAGCAGCCCCAGAATCTCGGTGAACACTGAAGCTTTCTTT.

This rearrangement joins TRBV4-3 to TRBJ1-4; TRBD1 matches 8 bases. Trimming cost V 4 bases and J 7 bases; bases outside gene matches: 14. Germline V lookup: CDR1 LGHNA, CDR2 YSLEER. The CDR3 runs 17 residues. CDR3 nucleotides: TGCGCCAGCAGCCGGGGGGCCGCGACAGGGGCAATTGAAAAACTGTTTTTT. It encodes CASSRGAATGAIEKLFF.

In its sample, this clonotype was seen many times. The J gene is TRBJ2-7, the V gene TRBV27; 10 bases are a match to TRBD2. Trimming removed 3 bases from V and 1 base from J; junction bases left unmatched: 0. From germline, CDR1 is MNHEY and CDR2 SMNVEV (reference sequence). The CDR3 is made up of 14 amino acids. The CDR3 DNA follows: TGTGCCAGCAGTTTTAGCGGGGGGTCCTACGAGCAGTACTTC. Its protein is CASSFSGGSYEQYF.

V is TRBV7-3 and J is TRBJ2-1; D unclear. The CDR3 consists of 14 residues. V was pared by 2 bases and J by 6 bases, with 11 bases between. Germline CDR1 SGHTA, CDR2 FQGTGA. CDR3 coding DNA: TGTGCCAGCAGCTTAGAGACACGAGCCAATGAGCAGTTCTTC. Translating gives CASSLETRANEQFF.

The J gene is TRBJ2-7, the V gene TRBV27; tentatively, D is TRBD1 (5 bases). This CDR3 is 14 amino acids long. Trimming left V 7 bases short and J 1 base short, with 14 bases between. The V gene's germline CDR1 is MNHEY and CDR2 SMNVEV (reference sequence). The CDR3 loop is CASKGVAASYEQYV. The CDR3 DNA sequence: TGTGCCAGCAAAGGGGTGGCGGCATCCTACGAGCAGTACGTC.

The rearrangement uses TRBV25-1 and TRBJ2-2, with D maybe TRBD2 (5 bases). Trimming took 3 bases from V and 4 from J, leaving 9 bases between them. This CDR3 spans 14 amino acids. The V gene's germline CDR1 is MGHDK and CDR2 SYGVNS. The CDR3 DNA reads as TGTGCCAGCAGTGAGCCCGGGGTCACCGGGGAGCTGTTTTTT. Protein sequence: CASSEPGVTGELFF.